These T cell receptor beta chains were read from a single sample in a study of blood T cell repertoires in COVID-19. The protocol was immunoSEQ multiplex PCR, while the TCRdb copy is restricted to in-frame clones and leaves out a portion. This table holds about 210,000 clones, roughly 86% found once. The sample taken for sequencing was peripheral blood. These receptors were obtained from a woman between 45 and 60 years old with active or convalescent COVID-19. CDR3s include the opening cysteine and the closing phenylalanine or tryptophan.

j_call v_call cdr3_aa
TRBJ2-3 TRBV2 CASSARLAGGPGTDTQYF
TRBJ2-3 TRBV5-1 CASSYAGTRGDTQYF
TRBJ2-2 TRBV19 CASSSTRAGELFF
TRBJ2-3 TRBV5-1 CASSLSPRLRTALTDTQYF
TRBJ1-1 TRBV21-1 CASSKKDSEAFF
TRBJ2-7 TRBV6-5 CASSYYGRAFEQYF
TRBJ1-1 TRBV12-3/TRBV12-4 CASSPQGFEAFF
TRBJ1-2 TRBV4-2 CASSQDLGTGTHYGYTF
TRBJ2-5 TRBV10-3 CAISGETSGRETQYF
TRBJ1-2 TRBV3-1/TRBV3-2 CASSQDPAGPGSGYTF
TRBJ1-1 TRBV23-1 CASLILITEAFF
TRBJ1-4 TRBV3-1/TRBV3-2 CASSPLRSVEKLFF
TRBJ1-5 TRBV6-5 CASRTGGNQPQHF
TRBJ1-1 TRBV7-3 CASSLGGLTTEAFF
TRBJ2-1 TRBV28 CASSRTSGNEQFF
TRBJ1-4 TRBV12-3/TRBV12-4 CASSRDRGEKLFF